This T cell receptor beta chain was documented in a study of blood T cell repertoires in COVID-19. The wider study: Material from acute and convalescent COVID-19 was sourced from the United States, Italy and Spain. PBMCs, B-cell-depleted T cells, or T cells were the source of the cDNA or gDNA that made up the material.

In the authors' methods: It was from reference gene primer amplification that nucleated cell counts were estimated. Assay used: immunoSEQ multiplex PCR; TCRdb lists only in-frame clones, some missing. Clone size and V and J calls were adopted from that table, with D and trimming inferred from the DNA. This sample has about 150,000 clones; 80% occur once, and the top ten carry approximately 0.5%. Germline-derived CDR1 and CDR2 are MNHEY and SVGEGT. V dropped 5 bases and J dropped 6; count of bases not matched to a gene: 4. The CDR3 covers 13 residues. The chain carries TRBV6-2 or TRBV6-3 and TRBJ1-5; TRBD1 agrees at 7 bases. Sequenced: peripheral blood. This sequence originates from a man in his 60s with acute or convalescent COVID-19. CDR3 bases: TGTGCCAGCAGTCGACAGGGCGGTCAGCCCCAGCATTTT. It is translated as CASSRQGGQPQHF.